This T cell receptor (beta chain) originates from a study of blood T cell repertoires in COVID-19. As for the study in general: The analysed material was cDNA or gDNA that came from T cells, B-cell-depleted T cells, or PBMCs.

TCRdb keeps only in-frame clones here, not all; method: immunoSEQ multiplex PCR. Here the sample spans roughly 83,000 clones, roughly 88% being singletons. CDR1 is SGHTA, CDR2 FQGTGA, per germline. This CDR3 region has 16 residues. Unmatched junction bases numbered 12, after V lost 5 bases and J lost 10 bases. This TCR derives from a man aged 45-60 years with active COVID-19. What was sequenced was peripheral blood. This chain uses TRBV7-3 with TRBJ2-1; TRBD1 matches at 12 bases. CDR3 in amino acids: CASSLLAGQGAGEQFF. The CDR3 DNA sequence: TGTGCCAGCAGCCTATTAGCGGGACAGGGGGCCGGGGAGCAGTTCTTC.